This TCR beta chain was observed in a study of T cell responses to AZD1222 COVID-19 vaccine. The assay was immunoSEQ multiplex PCR, and TCRdb's table has in-frame clones only and misses some. Of some 110,000 clones listed, roughly 88% are singletons. In this sample, this clone turned up a few times. V was pared by 1 base and J by 2 bases, with 5 bases between. CDR3 length: 13 amino acids. Germline V gene lookup returns CDR1 MNHNS and CDR2 SASEGT. This sequence was found in an adult in good health. Here the sequenced sample was peripheral blood, taken on day 0 of AZD1222 vaccination. The chain couples TRBV6-1 to TRBJ1-2; D possibly corresponds to TRBD1 (5 bases). The CDR3 region is CASSEGQNYGYTF. The CDR3 bases are TGTGCCAGCAGTGAAGGACAGAACTATGGCTACACCTTC.